The next 28 T cell receptor beta chains were all read from a single sample in a study of persistence of HIV-infected CD4 T cells. No antigen is known for these receptors. Stimulation used about 9.5 ug/mL lysate from CMV-infected fibroblasts. CD40L/CD69 double-negative CD45RO-high memory CD4+ T cells were collected. The libraries were made with immunoSEQ version 4 in survey mode. Method: immunoSEQ multiplex PCR; TCRdb's copy keeps in-frame clones and lacks some. The sample shows tens of thousands of clones, over 65% of them seen only once. The sequenced sample was CD4+ T cells sorted from PBMCs after approximately 19-hour stimulation, obtained from a patient who received antiretroviral therapy. The origin of the receptors is an adult woman with HIV who was CMV-seropositive.

This chain joins TRBV9 and TRBJ2-3; TRBD2 matches 8 bases. CDR3 length equals 14 residues. Germline trimming cut 0 bases from V and 8 bases from J; bases unmatched to any gene: 5. CDR1 is SGDLS, CDR2 YYNGEE, per germline. The CDR3 nucleotides read TGTGCCAGCAGCGTAGGGGGACTAGATAGTACGCAGTATTTT. Translating it yields CASSVGGLDSTQYF.

V and J are TRBV11-3 and TRBJ2-5, with D possibly being TRBD1 (7 bases). The CDR3 runs to 16 residues. V dropped 0 bases and J dropped 3 bases, with 14 bases sitting between them. Germline CDR1 and CDR2: SGHNT and YENEEA. The CDR3 spells CASSLDGGRGEETQYF. The DNA for the CDR3 is TGTGCCAGCAGCTTAGATGGTGGCAGGGGGGAAGAGACCCAGTACTTC.

The chain joins TRBV30 to TRBJ1-2, with D tentatively TRBD1 (6 bases). This CDR3 contains 15 residues. Trimming took off 2 bases at V and 0 bases at J, with 13 bases between the two ends. CDR1 is GTSNPN and CDR2 is SVGIG in the germline V gene (reference sequence). CDR3 protein: CAWSPEDRPNYGYTF. CDR3 bases: TGTGCCTGGAGTCCAGAGGACAGACCTAACTATGGCTACACCTTC.

The J gene is TRBJ1-2, the V gene TRBV19; D unresolved. Germline loops: CDR1 LNHDA, CDR2 SQIVND (reference sequence). The CDR3 sequence is 13 residues long. Between the trimmed V and J ends, which lost 5 bases and 4 bases, there was a span of 11 bases. The DNA of the CDR3 is TGTGCCAGTAGTTTTCGGGAGGCCTATGGCTACACCTTC. Translated: CASSFREAYGYTF.

The chain links TRBV18 to TRBJ2-3; 13 nucleotides line up with TRBD2. The CDR3 extends over 16 amino acids. V shed 4 bases, J shed 5 bases, and the junction held 6 bases outside the gene matches. Per the germline V gene, CDR1 is KGHSH and CDR2 is LQKENI. The CDR3, as DNA: TGTGCCAGCTCACGAACTAGCGGGGGGGCCCGAGATACGCAGTATTTT. It encodes CASSRTSGGARDTQYF.

This clone was detected once. The gene calls are TRBV6-5 and TRBJ2-2; D is perhaps TRBD1 (6 bases). Germline CDR1 is MNHEY and CDR2 is SVGAGI. V dropped 3 bases and J dropped 1 base, with 12 bases sitting between them. The CDR3 totals 16 residues. CDR3 in DNA: TGTGCCAGCAGTTATGGGCAGGGACAGAACACCGGGGAGCTGTTTTTT. Its protein is CASSYGQGQNTGELFF.

V and J are TRBV6-6 and TRBJ1-1; D uncertain. CDR3 length: 14 amino acids. Trimming shortened V by 5 bases and J by 1 base, and 11 bases separated the two germline ends. The V gene's germline CDR1 is MNHNY and CDR2 SVGAGI (reference sequence). The CDR3 loop reads CASSRQQRNTEAFF. For the CDR3, the DNA is TGTGCCAGCAGTCGGCAGCAGCGGAACACTGAAGCTTTCTTT.

The chain links TRBV18 to TRBJ1-5; D remains ambiguous. This CDR3 contains 14 residues. Trimming shortened V by 1 base and J by 7 bases, and 11 bases separated the two germline ends. CDR1 is KGHSH, CDR2 LQKENI, per germline. In nucleotides, the CDR3 is TGTGCCAGCTCACCACGGTCCGGGCACCAGCCCCAGCATTTT. This translates into CASSPRSGHQPQHF.

The CDR3 is CATGGASTDTQYF. CDR3 nucleotide sequence: TGTGCCACCGGGGGGGCGAGCACAGATACGCAGTATTTT. The gene calls are TRBV24-1 and TRBJ2-3, with D perhaps matching TRBD2 (7 bases). The CDR3 sequence is 13 residues long. V lost 9 bases to trimming and J lost 0 bases, with 9 bases between them. Germline V gene lookup returns CDR1 KGHDR and CDR2 SFDVKD.

The chain employs TRBV5-5 and TRBJ1-5; D is perhaps TRBD1 (5 bases). CDR3 size: 14 residues. Trimming left V 3 bases short and J 4 bases short, with 11 bases between. Looked up from germline, CDR1 is SGHKS and CDR2 is YYEKEE (reference sequence). CDR3 sequence: CASSSYWGNQPQHF. CDR3 nucleotide sequence: TGTGCCAGCAGCTCATACTGGGGGAATCAGCCCCAGCATTTT.

The chain is built from TRBV2 and TRBJ2-1; the match to TRBD1 covers 7 bases. Germline V gene data show CDR1 as SNHLY and CDR2 as FYNNEI. The CDR3 extends over 16 amino acids. V dropped 8 bases and J dropped 5; count of bases not matched to a gene: 15. CDR3 in DNA: TGTGCCAGCCACCTCCCCGACAGGGCAATACACAATGAGCAGTTCTTC. Protein product: CASHLPDRAIHNEQFF. Based on the CDR3 plus reference TRBV2 and TRBJ2-1, the full variable domain is EPEVTQTPSHQVTQMGQEVILRCVPISNHLYFYWYRQILGQKVEFLVSFYNNEISEKSEIFDDQFSVERPDGSNFTLKIRSTKLEDSAMYFCASHLPDRAIHNEQFFGPGTRLTVL.

V usage is TRBV5-1 and J usage is TRBJ2-2, with unresolved D. CDR1 and CDR2 from the germline V gene are SGHRS and YFSETQ. Between the trimmed V and J ends, which lost 0 bases and 1 base, there was a span of 4 bases. The CDR3 has 14 amino acids. CDR3 bases: TGCGCCAGCAGCTTGGGACAGAACACCGGGGAGCTGTTTTTT. Translation gives CASSLGQNTGELFF.

This rearrangement joins TRBV14 to TRBJ2-7, with 10 bases fitting TRBD1. This CDR3 spans 15 amino acids. V shed 3 bases, J shed 6 bases, and the junction held 8 bases outside the gene matches. Germline lookup yields CDR1 SGHDN and CDR2 FVKESK. The CDR3 DNA sequence: TGTGCCAGCAGCCAGTTTACGGGACAGGGGTCCGAGCAGTACTTC. Residues: CASSQFTGQGSEQYF.

The table lists this clone with a few counts. This chain joins TRBV5-4 and TRBJ2-2; maybe TRBD2 (5 bases). From germline, CDR1 is SGHNT and CDR2 YYREEE (reference sequence). The CDR3 covers 14 residues. Deletions cut 4 bases from V and 0 bases from J, with 7 bases between. The CDR3: CASSGGSNTGELFF. The CDR3 coding sequence is TGTGCCAGCAGCGGAGGTTCGAACACCGGGGAGCTGTTTTTT. Based on the CDR3 plus reference TRBV5-4 and TRBJ2-2, the full variable domain is ETGVTQSPTHLIKTRGQQVTLRCSSQSGHNTVSWYQQALGQGPQFIFQYYREEENGRGNFPPRFSGLQFPNYSSELNVNALELDDSALYLCASSGGSNTGELFFGEGSRLTVL.

The rearrangement uses TRBV19 and TRBJ1-6, with D possibly being TRBD1 (5 bases). Trimming pared 11 bases from V and 9 bases from J, leaving 23 bases between. The CDR3 is 15 residues long. Germline V gives CDR1 LNHDA, CDR2 SQIVND (reference sequence). The CDR3 sequence: CASGPLQGVSSPLHF. The CDR3 DNA sequence: TGTGCCTCTGGCCCCCTACAAGGGGTGAGTTCACCCCTCCACTTT.

V and J are TRBV2 and TRBJ1-5; D is undetermined. This CDR3 has 14 amino acids. Trimming shortened V by 2 bases and J by 4 bases, and 9 bases separated the two germline ends. CDR1 is SNHLY and CDR2 is FYNNEI in the germline V gene. The CDR3 DNA sequence: TGTGCCAGCAGTGAAAGAAAGCGAAATCAGCCCCAGCATTTT. It yields the protein CASSERKRNQPQHF.

V is TRBV6-5 and J is TRBJ2-7; D not resolved. Trimming shortened V by 5 bases and J by 2 bases, and 7 bases separated the two germline ends. Germline V gives CDR1 MNHEY, CDR2 SVGAGI. CDR3 length: 12 residues. Written as DNA, the CDR3 is TGTGCCAGCAGTCCAGGCACCTACGAGCAGTACTTC. Translated: CASSPGTYEQYF.

In its sample, this clone is medium-sized. This chain connects TRBV19 to TRBJ1-3; 10 bases line up with TRBD1. Germline loops: CDR1 LNHDA, CDR2 SQIVND (reference sequence). The CDR3 has 15 residues. Trimming removed 6 bases from V and 2 bases from J; junction bases left unmatched: 4. The chain's CDR3 is CASSRDRGTGNTIYF. CDR3 coding DNA: TGTGCCAGTAGCCGGGACAGGGGAACTGGAAACACCATATATTTT. The entire variable domain, with the rest obtained from reference TRBV19 and TRBJ1-3, is as follows: DGGITQSPKYLFRKEGQNVTLSCEQNLNHDAMYWYRQDPGQGLRLIYYSQIVNDFQKGDIAEGYSVSREKKESFPLTVTSAQKNPTAFYLCASSRDRGTGNTIYFGEGSWLTVV.

The V call is TRBV7-9, the J call TRBJ1-1, with D uncertain. V gave up 6 bases and J gave up 1 base, with 15 bases separating them. The CDR3 extends over 15 amino acids. Per germline, CDR1 SEHNR and CDR2 FQNEAQ (reference sequence). The CDR3 sequence: CASRLNSAENTEAFF. The DNA for the CDR3 is TGTGCCAGCAGGCTCAATTCGGCGGAGAACACTGAAGCTTTCTTT.

The rearrangement uses TRBV5-5 and TRBJ1-6, with D possibly TRBD1 on 6 matching bases. There are 12 residues in the CDR3. Trimming pared 7 bases from V and 7 bases from J, leaving 9 bases between. CDR1 SGHKS and CDR2 YYEKEE come from the germline V gene (reference sequence). The CDR3, as DNA: TGTGCCAGCCAGGGGATCAATTCACCCCTCCACTTT. Residues: CASQGINSPLHF.

The chain joins TRBV29-1 to TRBJ2-1; D unresolved. There are 13 residues in the CDR3. From germline, CDR1 is SQVTM and CDR2 ANQGSEA. The V end was cut by 6 bases, the J end by 0 bases, with 9 bases between. CDR3 region: CSVFLGSYNEQFF. The CDR3 region has the DNA TGCAGCGTGTTTCTGGGCTCCTACAATGAGCAGTTCTTC.

V usage is TRBV3-1 (or the pseudogene TRBV3-2) and J usage is TRBJ2-3, with D possibly TRBD2 on 6 matching bases. Trimming pared 1 base from V and 4 bases from J, leaving 15 bases between. CDR3 size: 16 residues. In germline, CDR1 is LGHDT, CDR2 YNNKEL (reference sequence). The CDR3 reads CASSQVSWTKPDTQYF. CDR3 coding DNA: TGTGCCAGCAGCCAAGTAAGTTGGACTAAGCCAGATACGCAGTATTTT.

The chain combines TRBV6-4 with TRBJ2-1; D uncertain. Germline values: CDR1 MRHNA, CDR2 SNTAGT. The CDR3 is 16 residues long. The V end was cut by 0 bases, the J end by 0 bases, with 9 bases between. The CDR3 coding sequence is TGTGCCAGCAGTGACTCCGGGTTGAGCTCCTACAATGAGCAGTTCTTC. This codes for CASSDSGLSSYNEQFF.

The gene calls are TRBV30 and TRBJ1-6; D remains unclear. Trimming shortened V by 4 bases and J by 0 bases, and 10 bases separated the two germline ends. The CDR3 extends over 15 amino acids. Germline loops: CDR1 GTSNPN, CDR2 SVGIG (reference sequence). The CDR3 nucleotides read TGTGCCTGGAAGGGAGGAAGCTCCTATAATTCACCCCTCCACTTT. This codes for CAWKGGSSYNSPLHF.

The chain combines TRBV10-2 with TRBJ2-2; D is perhaps TRBD2 (6 bases). The CDR3 is 14 residues long. The germline gives CDR1 WSHSY, CDR2 SAAADI. V lost 6 bases and J lost 5, with 13 bases in between. The DNA for the CDR3 is TGCGCCAGCAGCGCTGGGGGGTCAACCGGGGAGCTGTTTTTT. Protein product: CASSAGGSTGELFF.

This chain joins TRBV7-8 and TRBJ1-2; no clear D. V lost 1 base and J 6 bases, leaving 3 bases between the germline ends. Germline CDR1 SGHVS, CDR2 FQNEAQ. The CDR3 length is 11 residues. In DNA, the CDR3 is TGTGCCAGCAGCTTAGGGGATGGCTACACCTTC. It is translated as CASSLGDGYTF.

This chain joins TRBV5-1 and TRBJ2-5; D not resolved. Germline assignment: CDR1 SGHRS and CDR2 YFSETQ. V lost 8 bases and J lost 2, with 16 bases in between. CDR3 length: 14 amino acids. The CDR3 DNA follows: TGCGCCAGTACCCTGCGGTCCGATCAAGAGACCCAGTACTTC. Translating it yields CASTLRSDQETQYF.

CDR3 in DNA: TGTGCCGGTGCCCGGGAGACCCGGGGCTACACCTTC. As protein: CAGARETRGYTF. The chain recombines TRBV7-9 with TRBJ1-2; D not resolved. The CDR3 is made up of 12 amino acids. The germline gives CDR1 SEHNR, CDR2 FQNEAQ (reference sequence). V lost 11 bases, J lost 8 bases, and 18 bases lay in between. Together with reference TRBV7-9 and TRBJ1-2, the CDR3 gives the full variable domain: DTGVSQNPRHKITKRGQNVTFRCDPISEHNRLYWYRQTLGQGPEFLTYFQNEAQLEKSRLLSDRFSAERPKGSFSTLEIQRTEQGDSAMYLCAGARETRGYTFGSGTRLTVV.